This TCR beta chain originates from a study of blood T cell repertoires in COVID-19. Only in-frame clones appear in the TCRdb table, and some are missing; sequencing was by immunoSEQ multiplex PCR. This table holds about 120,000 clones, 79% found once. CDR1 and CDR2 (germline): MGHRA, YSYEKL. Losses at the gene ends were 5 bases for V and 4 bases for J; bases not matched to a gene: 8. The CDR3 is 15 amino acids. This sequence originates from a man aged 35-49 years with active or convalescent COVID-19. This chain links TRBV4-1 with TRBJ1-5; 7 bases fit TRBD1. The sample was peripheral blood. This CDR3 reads CASSDRDSMNQPQHF. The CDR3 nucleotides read TGCGCCAGCAGCGACAGGGACAGTATGAATCAGCCCCAGCATTTT.